The entry that follows covers one T cell receptor beta chain sequence. The antigen is unknown. These data belong to a study of T cell repertoires in aging, cancer and after chemotherapy. Study summary: The full dataset contained several million TCR reads. Study-wide points: Median generation probability rose over the chemotherapy interval in each cancer cohort, suggesting rebound thymic output. The repertoire data cannot show anything about immunological memory following chemotherapy.

Per the germline V gene, CDR1 is ENHRY and CDR2 is SYGVKD. The length of the CDR3 is 14 residues. The V and J ends lost 3 bases and 5 bases respectively, with 11 bases between them. A mixed TRB-A/B primer pool amplified rearranged TRB by multiplex touch-down PCR. Using its own MiXCR run on the multiplex PCR reads, TCRdb lists one record per CDR3 protein. The sample includes roughly 8,300 distinct CDR3 sequences, 30% to 40% of them seen just once. The template was genomic DNA from peripheral blood, not RNA. The chain links TRBV10-3 to TRBJ1-3, with D uncertain. Sample: blood. The clonotype comes from a human donor in good health. CDR3 bases: TGTGCCATCAGTGACCCCTACCCTAGAAACACCATATATTTT. Its protein product is CAISDPYPRNTIYF.